The clone carrying this T cell receptor beta chain was seen ten or more times. The target antigen is unknown. The data belong to a study of T-cell reconstitution after alpha-beta-depleted transplantation in children. The V and J ends lost 6 bases and 8 bases respectively, with 19 bases between them. Germline V gene data show CDR1 as SQVTM and CDR2 as ANQGSEA. This CDR3 spans 13 amino acids. Unique molecular identifiers tagged the TCRbeta library. TCRdb re-analysed the PCR reads in MiXCR, keeping a single row per CDR3 protein. The table lists 17,000 or so distinct CDR3 sequences, around 12% of them singletons. Points from the study as a whole: A year had passed since transplant, and T-cell counts and diversity by then came mostly from newly produced T cells. By about two months after transplant, alpha-beta T cells reportedly arose from several hundred graft clones that had expanded. Several patients had high TCRbeta diversity at day 60; it came from surviving recipient T cells and thymic progenitors.

The sample was PBMCs, mostly from graft donor cells, taken 180 days after TCRalphabeta/CD19-depleted stem cell transplant. The chain joins TRBV29-1 to TRBJ1-1, with D possibly matching TRBD1 (5 bases). The sequence was collected from a boy under two years old who had a stem cell transplant for Wiskott-Aldrich syndrome, so the T cells may come from the graft donor. The CDR3 is CSVPPYEGVEAFF. CDR3 coding DNA: TGCAGCGTCCCCCCCTATGAAGGGGTAGAAGCTTTCTTT.